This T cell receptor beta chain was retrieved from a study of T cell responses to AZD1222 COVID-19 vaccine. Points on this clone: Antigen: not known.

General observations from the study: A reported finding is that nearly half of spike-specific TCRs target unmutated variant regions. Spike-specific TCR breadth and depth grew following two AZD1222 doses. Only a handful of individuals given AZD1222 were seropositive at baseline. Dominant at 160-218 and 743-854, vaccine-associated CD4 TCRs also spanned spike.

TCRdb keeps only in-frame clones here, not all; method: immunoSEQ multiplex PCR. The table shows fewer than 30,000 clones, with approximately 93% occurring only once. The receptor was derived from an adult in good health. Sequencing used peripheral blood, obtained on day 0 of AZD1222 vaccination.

The CDR3 bases are TGCGCCAGCAGACTTGACAGGGAAGAGACCCAGTACTTC. This translates into CASRLDREETQYF. This chain links TRBV5-1 with TRBJ2-5; 7 bases are a match to TRBD1. Trimming removed 5 bases from V and 3 bases from J; junction bases left unmatched: 4. This CDR3 comprises 13 residues. Germline CDR1 and CDR2: SGHRS and YFSETQ.